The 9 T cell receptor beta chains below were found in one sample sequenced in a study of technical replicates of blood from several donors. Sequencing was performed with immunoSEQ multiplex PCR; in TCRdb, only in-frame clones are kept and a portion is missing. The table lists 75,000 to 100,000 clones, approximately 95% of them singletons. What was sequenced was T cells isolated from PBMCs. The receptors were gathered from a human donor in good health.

The CDR3 DNA reads as TGTGCCAGCAGCTTCGCGAGCAATGAGCAGTTCTTC. As protein: CASSFASNEQFF. The J gene is TRBJ2-1, the V gene TRBV11-2; D is unclear. Deletions cut 3 bases from V and 6 bases from J, with 6 bases between. The CDR3 has 12 amino acids. The germline V gene encodes CDR1 SGHAT and CDR2 FQNNGV.

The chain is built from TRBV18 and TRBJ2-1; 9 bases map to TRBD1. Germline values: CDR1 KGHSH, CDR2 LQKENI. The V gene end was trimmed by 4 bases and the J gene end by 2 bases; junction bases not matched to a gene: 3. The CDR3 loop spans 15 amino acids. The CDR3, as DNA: TGTGCCAGCTCACTCCGGGACAGGGCCTACAATGAGCAGTTCTTC. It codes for CASSLRDRAYNEQFF.

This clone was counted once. CDR3 region: CASSEQGNSPLHF. DNA of the CDR3: TGTGCCAGCAGTGAACAGGGCAATTCACCCCTCCACTTT. The chain couples TRBV2 to TRBJ1-6, with a tentative D call TRBD1 (5 bases). Germline values: CDR1 SNHLY, CDR2 FYNNEI. V was trimmed by 2 bases and J by 7 bases, leaving 6 bases between them. This CDR3 is built from 13 residues.

The CDR3 bases are TGTGCCAGTCAGTATGGACAGGGGAGGTACACCGGGGAGCTGTTTTTT. Amino acids: CASQYGQGRYTGELFF. The chain uses TRBV19 and TRBJ2-2, with 9 bases lining up with TRBD1. The germline V gene encodes CDR1 LNHDA and CDR2 SQIVND (reference sequence). The length of the CDR3 is 16 residues. J gave up 3 bases and V 8 bases, and 10 bases lay outside the gene matches.

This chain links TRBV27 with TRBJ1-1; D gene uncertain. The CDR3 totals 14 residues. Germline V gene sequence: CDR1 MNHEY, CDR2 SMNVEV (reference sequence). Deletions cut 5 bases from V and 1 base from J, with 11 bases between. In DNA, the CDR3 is TGTGCCAGCAGTGAATTTAGACAGAACACTGAAGCTTTCTTT. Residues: CASSEFRQNTEAFF.

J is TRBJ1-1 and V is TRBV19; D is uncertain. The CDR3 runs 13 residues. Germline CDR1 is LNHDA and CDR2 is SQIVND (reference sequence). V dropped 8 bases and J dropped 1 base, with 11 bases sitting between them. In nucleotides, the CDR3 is TGTGCCAGTCTTCCGGGTGGGAACACTGAAGCTTTCTTT. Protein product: CASLPGGNTEAFF. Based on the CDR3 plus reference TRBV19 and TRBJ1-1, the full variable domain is DGGITQSPKYLFRKEGQNVTLSCEQNLNHDAMYWYRQDPGQGLRLIYYSQIVNDFQKGDIAEGYSVSREKKESFPLTVTSAQKNPTAFYLCASLPGGNTEAFFGQGTRLTVV.

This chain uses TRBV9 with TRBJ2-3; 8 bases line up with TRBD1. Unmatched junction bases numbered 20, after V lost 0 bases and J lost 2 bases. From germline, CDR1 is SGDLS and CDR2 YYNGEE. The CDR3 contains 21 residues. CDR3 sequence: CASSVAISPSGDRWNTDTQYF. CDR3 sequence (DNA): TGTGCCAGCAGCGTAGCTATATCCCCCTCGGGGGACAGGTGGAACACAGATACGCAGTATTTT.

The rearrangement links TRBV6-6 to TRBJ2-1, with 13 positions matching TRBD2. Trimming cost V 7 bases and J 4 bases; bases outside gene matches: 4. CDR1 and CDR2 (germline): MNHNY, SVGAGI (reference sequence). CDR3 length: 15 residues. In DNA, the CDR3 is TGTGCCAGCAACATGGGACTAGCGGGATACAATGAGCAGTTCTTC. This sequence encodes CASNMGLAGYNEQFF.

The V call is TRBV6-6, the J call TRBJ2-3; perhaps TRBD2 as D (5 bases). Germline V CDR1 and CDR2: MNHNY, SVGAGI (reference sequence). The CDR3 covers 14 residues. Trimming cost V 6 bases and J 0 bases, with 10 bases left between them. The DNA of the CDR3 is TGTGCCAGCAGACGGCTAGCAAGCACAGATACGCAGTATTTT. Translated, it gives CASRRLASTDTQYF.